This T cell receptor beta chain was observed in a study of T cells after somatic rescue of genetic block (dated by TCRdb to 2018 to 2021). About the full investigation: What the study looked at was long-term robustness, specifically in a T-cell system that came about through somatic rescue of a genetic block in T-cell development.

A note on this clone: No cognate antigen has been identified for it. Per-base quality was not reported, and no clone a single base away is much larger than it.

The CDR3 goes from the cysteine to the phenylalanine over 14 residues. Of all the DNA, just the CDR3 is kept, 42 bases in frame from base 1. Trimming removed 0 bases from V and 3 bases from J, leaving 10 bases between the germline ends. CDR1 and CDR2, per the germline V gene, are SGHRS and YFSETQ. Library preparation employed the immunoSEQ multiplex PCR assay. TCRdb took over this immuneACCESS table, retaining in-frame rearrangements with V and J assigned. Such tables are incomplete; in checked studies, under half of the missing clones stem from an unresolved V gene, and the remainder is unexplained. Present in this sample are some 14,000 clones, around 72% of which were seen just once. The ten largest clonotypes hold about 20% of the sample.

Here the chain combines TRBV5-1 and TRBJ2-7; no D segment can be confidently identified. Sequencing was carried out using peripheral blood mononuclear cells (PBMCs). This receptor was identified in a boy between 5 and 17 years old. The CDR3 here reads CASSLVAEIYEQYF. The nucleotide sequence is TGCGCCAGCAGCTTGGTGGCAGAGATCTACGAGCAGTACTTC.